The next 25 T cell receptor beta chains were all read from a single sample in a study of T cells in Graves' hyperthyroidism and ophthalmopathy. RNA transcripts yielded amplified TCR beta CDR3 regions. In the first-round RT-PCR of the TCR CDR3, the HTBI primer set was used. TCRdb passed the multiplex PCR reads through MiXCR, listing each CDR3 protein once. The sample holds roughly 400,000 distinct CDR3 sequences; 15% to 18% are singletons and the top ten take 25% to 35%. Input material: blood. The receptors here all came from a woman aged 18-29 years with Graves' hyperthyroidism that later progressed to Graves' ophthalmopathy.

Many counts were recorded for this clonotype. The CDR3 bases are TGTGCCAGCAGTTTACTTATGGGACTAGTGAACACCGGGGAGCTGTTTTTT. Translation gives CASSLLMGLVNTGELFF. This chain uses TRBV12-3 or TRBV12-4 with TRBJ2-2; 8 bases match TRBD2. The CDR3 sequence is 17 residues long. Trimming took 2 bases from V and 1 from J; bases not matched to a gene: 6.

As for this clonotype: This clone may be a read error of a much larger clone one base away. The gene calls are TRBV2 and TRBJ2-7; the match to TRBD2 covers 9 bases. Unmatched junction bases numbered 8, after V lost 8 bases and J lost 6 bases. The CDR3 extends over 13 amino acids. Germline loops: CDR1 SNHLY, CDR2 FYNNEI. The CDR3 loop is CASSPGTSREQYF. As DNA, the CDR3 is TGTGCCAGCTCACCCGGGACTAGCCGCGAGCAGTACTTC.

This clonotype has ten or more counts. This sequence joins TRBV20-1 and TRBJ2-1; D possibly matches TRBD1 or TRBD2 (6 bases each). The CDR3 sequence is 14 residues long. Trimming shortened V by 6 bases and J by 3 bases, and 15 bases separated the two germline ends. Per germline, CDR1 DFQATT and CDR2 SNEGSKA (reference sequence). The DNA for the CDR3 is TGCAGTGCGGAGGGGGTGGATCTCTACAATGAGCAGTTCTTC. Residues: CSAEGVDLYNEQFF.

This clonotype came up many times. The rearrangement links TRBV7-2 to TRBJ2-1; D possibly matches TRBD1 or TRBD2 (5 bases each). This CDR3 region has 12 residues. The ends were cut back, 7 bases at V and 5 bases at J, with 9 bases in the middle. CDR1 and CDR2 from the germline V gene are SGHTA and FQGNSA. The CDR3 sequence: CASTWDHNEQFF. As DNA, the CDR3 is TGTGCCAGCACCTGGGACCACAATGAGCAGTTCTTC.

This sequence joins TRBV5-1 and TRBJ2-5; 10 nucleotides line up with TRBD1. With 2 bases clipped from V and 4 bases from J, the junction kept 5 bases outside the gene matches. In germline, CDR1 is SGHRS, CDR2 YFSETQ. The CDR3 spans 15 residues. The CDR3 DNA sequence: TGCGCCAGCAGCTTCTCCGGGACAGGGGCAGAGACCCAGTACTTC. Translated, it gives CASSFSGTGAETQYF.

This clonotype has a count of ten or more. The chain recombines TRBV27 with TRBJ1-6; a weak D match, TRBD1 (5 bases). This CDR3 is 15 amino acids long. Germline V gives CDR1 MNHEY, CDR2 SMNVEV (reference sequence). V lost 6 bases, J lost 5 bases, and 14 bases lay in between. CDR3 in amino acids: CASSRGTVNNSPLHF. The CDR3 nucleotides are TGTGCCAGCAGCCGTGGGACGGTGAATAATTCACCCCTCCACTTT.

In this sample, this clonotype turned up a few times. The rearrangement joins TRBV24-1 to TRBJ2-3; tentatively, D is TRBD1 or TRBD2 (6 bases each). The length of the CDR3 is 18 residues. The germline gives CDR1 KGHDR, CDR2 SFDVKD. The V gene lost 5 bases and the J gene lost 0 bases, with 20 bases spanning the gap. The CDR3 reads CATSARLGGTPSTDTQYF. The CDR3 DNA sequence: TGTGCCACCAGTGCCCGGTTGGGCGGGACACCTAGCACAGATACGCAGTATTTT.

This clonotype has at least ten counts. The J gene is TRBJ1-1, the V gene TRBV2; tentative D call: TRBD1 (5 bases). Germline CDR1 and CDR2: SNHLY and FYNNEI. V lost 4 bases, J lost 4 bases, and 19 bases lay in between. The CDR3 loop spans 16 amino acids. CDR3 loop: CASSGEGRPNPTEAFF. CDR3 nucleotide sequence: TGTGCCAGCAGTGGCGAGGGACGGCCAAATCCCACTGAAGCTTTCTTT.

This clonotype was seen only a few times. V and J are TRBV20-1 and TRBJ2-5; TRBD2 might be the D (7 bases). Deletions cut 4 bases from V and 0 bases from J, with 21 bases between. Looked up from germline, CDR1 is DFQATT and CDR2 is SNEGSKA (reference sequence). The CDR3 is 17 amino acids. CDR3 nucleotides: TGCAGTGCTATCAAGAGAGGGGGGGGGGAGTACCAAGAGACCCAGTACTTC. It encodes CSAIKRGGGEYQETQYF.

This clonotype was found a few times. V gene TRBV25-1 combines with J gene TRBJ2-3, with D maybe TRBD2 (5 bases). V lost 0 bases, J lost 2 bases, and 12 bases lay in between. The germline V gene has CDR1 MGHDK and CDR2 SYGVNS. The CDR3 loop spans 16 amino acids. The CDR3 bases are TGTGCCAGCAGTGAATACCGAGGACTGAACACAGATACGCAGTATTTT. It translates to CASSEYRGLNTDTQYF. The full variable domain, with the rest looked up from reference TRBV25-1 and TRBJ2-3, is EADIYQTPRYLVIGTGKKITLECSQTMGHDKMYWYQQDPGMELHLIHYSYGVNSTEKGDLSSESTVSRIRTEHFPLTLESARPSHTSQYLCASSEYRGLNTDTQYFGPGTRLTVL.

This clonotype has ten or more counts. In nucleotides, the CDR3 is TGTGCCAGCAGTTATCGCCCCTGGTCTCAGGGGACTAGCGGAAATGAGCAGTTCTTC. Residues: CASSYRPWSQGTSGNEQFF. The genes are TRBV12-3 or TRBV12-4 and TRBJ2-1, with 11 bases matching TRBD2. This CDR3 region has 19 residues. V lost 4 bases to trimming and J lost 7 bases; unmatched junction nucleotides: 18.

With respect to this clonotype: This may arise from a read error, as a much more abundant clone is one base away. V and J are TRBV20-1 and TRBJ2-1, with D unclear. The germline gives CDR1 DFQATT, CDR2 SNEGSKA (reference sequence). The CDR3 spans 13 residues. This CDR3 is CSVRSPSYNEQFF. The CDR3 DNA reads TGCAGTGTTAGATCCCCTAGCTACAATGAGCAGTTCTTC.

In this sample, this clonotype turned up many times. The genes are TRBV11-2 and TRBJ2-7, with 12 bases aligning to TRBD2. There are 17 residues in the CDR3. With 2 bases clipped from V and 3 bases from J, the junction kept 8 bases outside the gene matches. CDR1 is SGHAT and CDR2 is FQNNGV in the germline V gene. CDR3 sequence: CASSLRQLAGGLYEQYF. Here the CDR3 DNA reads TGTGCCAGCAGCTTACGACAACTAGCGGGAGGACTCTACGAGCAGTACTTC. Variable domain in full (rest from reference TRBV11-2 and TRBJ2-7): EAGVAQSPRYKIIEKRQSVAFWCNPISGHATLYWYQQILGQGPKLLIQFQNNGVVDDSQLPKDRFSAERLKGVDSTLKIQPAKLEDSAVYLCASSLRQLAGGLYEQYFGPGTRLTVT.

The table lists this clonotype with many counts. This chain joins TRBV20-1 and TRBJ2-4; a possible D gene is TRBD2 (5 bases). In germline, CDR1 is DFQATT, CDR2 SNEGSKA (reference sequence). The CDR3 runs 14 residues. Trimming pared 2 bases from V and 0 bases from J, leaving 8 bases between. Here the CDR3 DNA reads TGCAGTGCTAGACAGGAGGTAGCCAAAAACATTCAGTACTTC. It translates to CSARQEVAKNIQYF.

This clonotype was observed many times. The J gene is TRBJ2-1, the V gene TRBV28; 9 positions agree with TRBD2. J lost 0 bases, V lost 5 bases, and 5 bases had no gene match. From germline, CDR1 is MDHEN and CDR2 SYDVKM. The CDR3 totals 16 residues. CDR3 DNA: TGTGCCAGCAGTCCGCTAGCGGGACCCTCCTACAATGAGCAGTTCTTC. Protein product: CASSPLAGPSYNEQFF.

This clonotype was seen at least ten times. V and J are TRBV18 and TRBJ1-4, with D unclear. The CDR3 is 16 amino acids. With 6 bases removed from V and 0 bases from J, the gap between germline ends came to 14 bases. Looked up from germline, CDR1 is KGHSH and CDR2 is LQKENI. The CDR3 DNA sequence: TGTGCCAGCTCCCGAGGCCTAATGACAACTAATGAAAAACTGTTTTTT. This sequence encodes CASSRGLMTTNEKLFF.

As concerns this clonotype: A much larger clone is a single base away; this may be a read error. The conserved closing phenylalanine or tryptophan is absent in this CDR3, likely reflecting a read error. The chain employs TRBV10-3 and TRBJ1-1; D is undetermined. The CDR3 loop spans 14 amino acids. Per the germline V gene, CDR1 is ENHRY and CDR2 is SYGVKD. CDR3 sequence (DNA): TGTGCCAGCAGTCGCTACGGGTCTGGCACTGAAGCTTTCCTT. It encodes CASSRYGSGTEAFL.

This sequence joins TRBV12-3 or TRBV12-4 and TRBJ2-7; weak D call: TRBD1 (5 bases). The CDR3 covers 13 residues. The ends were cut back, 4 bases at V and 1 base at J, with 8 bases in the middle. CDR3 coding DNA: TGTGCCAGCAGTTGGGGCCTGTCCTACGAGCAGTACTTC. This sequence encodes CASSWGLSYEQYF.

This clonotype appeared many times. V gene TRBV6-1 combines with J gene TRBJ2-7, with 10 bases lining up with TRBD2. Germline V gene sequence: CDR1 MNHNS, CDR2 SASEGT. The CDR3 extends over 13 amino acids. V trimming: 6 bases; J trimming: 4 bases; junction bases outside the gene matches: 3. DNA of the CDR3: TGTGCCAGCAGAGCTAGCGGGAGTTACGAGCAGTACTTC. Its translation: CASRASGSYEQYF.

On this clonotype itself: A much larger clone is a single base away; this may be a read error. This rearrangement joins TRBV7-9 to TRBJ2-5; D possibly corresponds to TRBD2 (5 bases). There are 13 residues in the CDR3. In germline, CDR1 is SEHNR, CDR2 FQNEAQ (reference sequence). Trimming cost V 5 bases and J 13 bases, with 20 bases left between them. In DNA, the CDR3 is TGTGCCAGCAGCCCGGACTTCCCAACTTTGTCGTACTTC. This gives the protein CASSPDFPTLSYF.

DNA for the CDR3: TGTGCCAGCACTGCCCAGGACAGGGGAAATCGCGACGAGCAGTACTTC. This encodes CASTAQDRGNRDEQYF. The chain has TRBV6-1 and TRBJ2-7, with 9 positions matching TRBD1. Germline V lookup: CDR1 MNHNS, CDR2 SASEGT. V lost 7 bases, J lost 5 bases, and 15 bases stayed unmatched. There are 16 residues in the CDR3.

This clonotype was recorded only once. The junction departs from the called germline gene at one end, perhaps through a read error. The rearrangement uses TRBV3-1 and TRBJ2-5; 7 nucleotides line up with TRBD2. Per the germline V gene, CDR1 is LGHDT and CDR2 is YNNKEL (reference sequence). CDR3 length: 15 residues. The CDR3 is CASSPPLAGEETRYF. The CDR3 nucleotides read TGTGCCAGCAGCCCCCCGCTTGCGGGAGAAGAGACCCGGTACTTC.

This clonotype was seen many times. CDR3 nucleotide sequence: TGTGCCAGCAGCCCTAGCACAGATACGCAGTATTTT. It is translated as CASSPSTDTQYF. The chain combines TRBV18 with TRBJ2-3; no clear D gene. Trimming left V 8 bases short and J 0 bases short, with 6 bases between. From germline, CDR1 is KGHSH and CDR2 LQKENI. The CDR3 has 12 amino acids.

The sample holds a few counts of this clonotype. A much larger clone lies one base from this, so it may be a read error. The chain has TRBV28 and TRBJ2-1; no firm D call. This CDR3 contains 11 residues. In germline, CDR1 is MDHEN, CDR2 SYDVKM. The ends were cut back, 6 bases at V and 2 bases at J, with 2 bases in the middle. Here the CDR3 reads CASRPYNEQFF. The CDR3 nucleotides read TGTGCCAGCAGGCCCTACAATGAGCAGTTCTTC.

Of note for this clonotype: One junction end disagrees with the germline gene, perhaps due to a read error. The DNA for the CDR3 is TGTGCTAGCAGCCGATATAGCGGTACAGATACGCAGTATTTT. Residues: CASSRYSGTDTQYF. The chain couples TRBV7-7 to TRBJ2-3; possible D gene TRBD2, 6 bases. This CDR3 has 14 amino acids. From germline, CDR1 is SSHAT and CDR2 FNYEAQ (reference sequence).